One TCR beta chain is described in this entry. The data stem from a study of monozygotic twins with inflammatory bowel disease. Germline CDR1 is LNHDA and CDR2 is SQIVND (reference sequence). This CDR3 comprises 15 residues. UMIs bearing a 6-nucleotide sample barcode were added through template switching. TCRdb reprocessed the 5' RACE reads; each CDR3 protein has one entry and no DNA is given. The ten top clones account for less than 7.5%, within a sample of some 89,000 distinct CDR3 sequences. The TCR originated in a human donor with ulcerative colitis or Crohn's disease, or a healthy co-twin of an affected twin (not recorded which). J is TRBJ1-1 and V is TRBV19; TCRdb gives TRBD1 as the D gene, but with no DNA this cannot be confirmed. The sequencing sample was made of blood. This chain's CDR3 is CASSHPRTVNTEAFF.